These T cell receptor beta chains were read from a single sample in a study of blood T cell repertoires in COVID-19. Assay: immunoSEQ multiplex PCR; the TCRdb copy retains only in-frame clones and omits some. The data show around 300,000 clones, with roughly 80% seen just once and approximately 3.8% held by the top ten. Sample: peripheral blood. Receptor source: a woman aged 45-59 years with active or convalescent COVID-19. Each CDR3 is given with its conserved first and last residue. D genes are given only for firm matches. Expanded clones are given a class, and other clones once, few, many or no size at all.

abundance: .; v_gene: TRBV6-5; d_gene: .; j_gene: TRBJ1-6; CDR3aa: CASSYEGSPLHF; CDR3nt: TGTGCCAGCAGTTATGAGGGTTCACCCCTCCACTTT
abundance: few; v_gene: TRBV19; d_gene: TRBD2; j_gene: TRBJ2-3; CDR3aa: CASRPGLAGDPTTDTQYF; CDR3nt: TGTGCCAGTCGACCGGGACTAGCGGGCGACCCAACCACAGATACGCAGTATTTT
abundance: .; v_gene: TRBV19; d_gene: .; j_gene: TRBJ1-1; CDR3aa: CASSAGGRIMNTEAFF; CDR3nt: TGTGCCAGTAGTGCGGGGGGACGGATAATGAACACTGAAGCTTTCTTT
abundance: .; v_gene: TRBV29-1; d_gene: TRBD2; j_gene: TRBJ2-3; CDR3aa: CSVAQGLAGGDTQYF; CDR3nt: TGCAGCGTTGCCCAGGGACTAGCGGGAGGAGATACGCAGTATTTT
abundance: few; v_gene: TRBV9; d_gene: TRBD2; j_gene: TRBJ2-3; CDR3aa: CASSVGPPGLGHKDTQYF; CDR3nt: TGTGCCAGCAGCGTAGGGCCACCGGGACTAGGGCATAAAGATACGCAGTATTTT
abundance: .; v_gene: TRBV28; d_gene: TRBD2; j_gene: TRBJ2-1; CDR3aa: CASSPGTSGNTYNEQFF; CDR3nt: TGTGCCAGCAGTCCCGGGACTAGCGGGAACACCTACAATGAGCAGTTCTTC
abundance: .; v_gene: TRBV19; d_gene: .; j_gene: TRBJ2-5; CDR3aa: CASSINVGRETQYF; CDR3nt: TGTGCCAGTAGTATTAACGTTGGGAGGGAGACCCAGTACTTC
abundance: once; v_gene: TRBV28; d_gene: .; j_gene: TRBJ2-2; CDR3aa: CASSPVSAGINTGELFF; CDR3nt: TGTGCCAGCAGCCCCGTTAGTGCGGGGATTAACACCGGGGAGCTGTTTTTT
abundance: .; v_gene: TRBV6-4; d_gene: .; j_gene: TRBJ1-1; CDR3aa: CATQGPGSKAFF; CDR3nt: TGTGCCACCCAGGGGCCAGGGTCGAAAGCTTTCTTT
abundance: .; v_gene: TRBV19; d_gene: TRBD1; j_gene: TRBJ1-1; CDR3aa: CASSPGQVNTEAFF; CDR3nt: TGTGCCAGTAGTCCTGGACAGGTGAACACTGAAGCTTTCTTT
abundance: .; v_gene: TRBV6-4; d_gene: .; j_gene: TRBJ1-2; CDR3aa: CASSALAGVNYGYTF; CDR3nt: TGTGCCAGCAGTGCCCTCGCAGGGGTTAACTATGGCTACACCTTC
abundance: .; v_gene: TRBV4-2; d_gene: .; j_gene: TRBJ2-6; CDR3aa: CASSQERRRPGANVLTF; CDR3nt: TGTGCCAGCAGCCAAGAAAGGAGGAGACCTGGGGCCAACGTCCTGACTTTC
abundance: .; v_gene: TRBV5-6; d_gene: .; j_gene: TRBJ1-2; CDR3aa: CASSYGLPQYGYTF; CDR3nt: TGTGCCAGCAGCTATGGACTTCCCCAATATGGCTACACCTTC
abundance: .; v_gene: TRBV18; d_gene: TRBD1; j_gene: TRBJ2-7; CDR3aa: CASSPNPGQGKHYEQYF; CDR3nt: TGTGCCAGCTCACCGAATCCTGGACAGGGTAAACACTACGAGCAGTACTTC
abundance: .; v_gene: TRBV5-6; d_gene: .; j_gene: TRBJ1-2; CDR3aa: CASTYTGGYTF; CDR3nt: TGTGCCAGCACTTACACGGGGGGCTACACCTTC
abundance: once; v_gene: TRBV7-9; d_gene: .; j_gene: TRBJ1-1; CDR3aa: CASIPPLTLNTEAFF; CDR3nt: TGTGCCAGCATCCCCCCTCTTACTTTGAACACTGAAGCTTTCTTT
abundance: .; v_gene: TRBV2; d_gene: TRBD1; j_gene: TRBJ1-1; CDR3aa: CASSNTGDTEAFF; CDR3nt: TGTGCCAGCAGTAACACAGGGGACACTGAAGCTTTCTTT
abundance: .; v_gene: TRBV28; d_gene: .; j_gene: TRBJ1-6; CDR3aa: CASTTQGHNSPLHF; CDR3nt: TGTGCCAGCACCACGCAGGGACACAATTCACCCCTCCACTTT
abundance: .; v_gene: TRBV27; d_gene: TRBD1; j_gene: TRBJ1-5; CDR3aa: CASSSGTVFNQPQHF; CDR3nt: TGTGCCAGCAGTTCTGGGACAGTTTTCAATCAGCCCCAGCATTTT
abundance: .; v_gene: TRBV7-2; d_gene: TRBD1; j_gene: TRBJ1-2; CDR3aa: CASSLKGQGAPLNYGYTF; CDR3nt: TGTGCCAGCAGCTTAAAGGGTCAGGGGGCCCCTCTGAACTATGGCTACACCTTC
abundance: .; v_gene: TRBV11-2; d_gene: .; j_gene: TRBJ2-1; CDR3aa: CASSILAVQVDEQFF; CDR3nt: TGTGCCAGCAGCATCCTAGCCGTTCAGGTCGATGAGCAGTTCTTC
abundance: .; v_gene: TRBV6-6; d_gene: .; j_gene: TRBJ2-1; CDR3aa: CASSFNTGQNEQFF; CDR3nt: TGTGCCAGCAGTTTTAACACAGGCCAGAATGAGCAGTTCTTC
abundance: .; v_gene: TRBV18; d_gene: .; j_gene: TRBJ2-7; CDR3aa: CASSPLETAKYEQYF; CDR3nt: TGTGCCAGCTCACCACTCGAGACAGCCAAGTACGAGCAGTACTTC
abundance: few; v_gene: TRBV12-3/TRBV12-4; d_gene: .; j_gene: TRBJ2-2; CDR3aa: CASSLGGNGELFF; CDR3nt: TGTGCCAGCAGTTTAGGCGGCAACGGGGAGCTGTTTTTT
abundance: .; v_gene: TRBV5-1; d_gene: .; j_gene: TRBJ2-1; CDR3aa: CASSIQGWNEQFF; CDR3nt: TGCGCCAGCAGCATACAGGGTTGGAATGAGCAGTTCTTC
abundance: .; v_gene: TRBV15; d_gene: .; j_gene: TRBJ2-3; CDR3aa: CATSFGSDGTDTQYF; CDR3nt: TGTGCCACCAGTTTCGGGAGCGACGGCACAGATACGCAGTATTTT
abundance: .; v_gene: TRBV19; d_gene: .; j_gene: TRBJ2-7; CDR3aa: CATLDTPKGEQYF; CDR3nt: TGTGCCACCTTGGACACCCCCAAGGGCGAGCAGTACTTC
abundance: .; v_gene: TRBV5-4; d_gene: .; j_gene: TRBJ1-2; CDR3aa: CASSPYRGGYTF; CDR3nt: TGTGCCAGCAGCCCCTATCGGGGAGGCTACACCTTC
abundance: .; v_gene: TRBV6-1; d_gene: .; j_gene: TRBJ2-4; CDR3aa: CASSEFPGQLAKNIQYF; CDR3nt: TGTGCCAGCAGTGAGTTCCCGGGACAACTAGCCAAAAACATTCAGTACTTC
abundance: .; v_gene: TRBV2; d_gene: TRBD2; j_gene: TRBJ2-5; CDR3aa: CASRSLTTSGYQETQYF; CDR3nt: TGTGCCAGCAGATCCCTTACGACTAGCGGGTACCAAGAGACCCAGTACTTC
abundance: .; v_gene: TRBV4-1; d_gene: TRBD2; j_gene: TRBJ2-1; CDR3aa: CASSRGLGLAGGYNEQFF; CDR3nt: TGCGCCAGCAGTCGAGGTCTGGGACTAGCGGGAGGTTACAATGAGCAGTTCTTC
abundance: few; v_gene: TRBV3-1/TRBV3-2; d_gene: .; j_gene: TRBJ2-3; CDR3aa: CASSQGLRTDTQYF; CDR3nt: TGTGCCAGCAGTCAGGGACTCCGCACAGATACGCAGTATTTT
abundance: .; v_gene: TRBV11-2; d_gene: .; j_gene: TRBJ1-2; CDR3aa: CASSLREDYGYTF; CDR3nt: TGTGCCAGCAGCTTAAGGGAGGACTATGGCTACACCTTC
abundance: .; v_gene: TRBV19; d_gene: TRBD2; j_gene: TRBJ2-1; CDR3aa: CASTVAGLHNEQFF; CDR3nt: TGTGCCAGTACCGTAGCGGGACTCCACAATGAGCAGTTCTTC
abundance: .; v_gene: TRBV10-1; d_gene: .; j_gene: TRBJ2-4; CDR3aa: CASSEPEDVRVAKNIQYF; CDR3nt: TGCGCCAGCAGTGAGCCAGAAGATGTGAGGGTAGCCAAAAACATTCAGTACTTC
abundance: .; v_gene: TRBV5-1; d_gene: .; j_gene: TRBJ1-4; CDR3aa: CASRDPGEKLFF; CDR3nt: TGCGCCAGCAGGGATCCGGGGGAAAAACTGTTTTTT
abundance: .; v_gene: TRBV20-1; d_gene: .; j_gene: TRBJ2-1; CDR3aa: CSASRLLNEQFF; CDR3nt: TGCAGTGCTAGTCGACTCCTCAATGAGCAGTTCTTC
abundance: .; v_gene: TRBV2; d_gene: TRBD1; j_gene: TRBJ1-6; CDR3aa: CASSGNRGNSPLHF; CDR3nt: TGTGCCAGCAGTGGCAACAGGGGTAATTCACCCCTCCACTTT
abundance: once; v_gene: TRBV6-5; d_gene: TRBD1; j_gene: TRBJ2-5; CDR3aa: CASSLGQYQETQYF; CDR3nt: TGTGCCAGCAGTTTGGGACAGTACCAAGAGACCCAGTACTTC
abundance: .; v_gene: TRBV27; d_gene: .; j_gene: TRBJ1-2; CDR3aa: CASSRGQMNYGYTF; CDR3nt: TGTGCCAGCAGTCGCGGACAGATGAACTATGGCTACACCTTC
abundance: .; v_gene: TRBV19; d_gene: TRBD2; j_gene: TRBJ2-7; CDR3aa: CASSQSGARSYEQYF; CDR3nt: TGTGCCAGTAGTCAGAGCGGGGCTCGCTCCTACGAGCAGTACTTC
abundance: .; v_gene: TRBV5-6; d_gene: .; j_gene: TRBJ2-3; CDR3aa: CASSLARPSTDTQYF; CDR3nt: TGTGCCAGCAGTCTGGCCCGTCCTAGCACAGATACGCAGTATTTT
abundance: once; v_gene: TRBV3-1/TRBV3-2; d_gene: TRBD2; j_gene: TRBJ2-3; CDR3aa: CASSQDLPSLSGSTDTQYF; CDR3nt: TGTGCCAGCAGCCAAGATCTCCCGTCCCTTAGCGGGAGCACAGATACGCAGTATTTT
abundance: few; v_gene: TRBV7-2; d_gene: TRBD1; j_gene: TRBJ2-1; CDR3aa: CASSPQGYEQFF; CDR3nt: TGTGCCAGCAGCCCACAGGGGTATGAGCAGTTCTTC
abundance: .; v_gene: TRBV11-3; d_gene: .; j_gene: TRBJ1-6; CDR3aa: CASSLGGSNSPLHF; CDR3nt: TGTGCCAGCAGCCTGGGGGGTTCTAATTCACCCCTCCACTTT